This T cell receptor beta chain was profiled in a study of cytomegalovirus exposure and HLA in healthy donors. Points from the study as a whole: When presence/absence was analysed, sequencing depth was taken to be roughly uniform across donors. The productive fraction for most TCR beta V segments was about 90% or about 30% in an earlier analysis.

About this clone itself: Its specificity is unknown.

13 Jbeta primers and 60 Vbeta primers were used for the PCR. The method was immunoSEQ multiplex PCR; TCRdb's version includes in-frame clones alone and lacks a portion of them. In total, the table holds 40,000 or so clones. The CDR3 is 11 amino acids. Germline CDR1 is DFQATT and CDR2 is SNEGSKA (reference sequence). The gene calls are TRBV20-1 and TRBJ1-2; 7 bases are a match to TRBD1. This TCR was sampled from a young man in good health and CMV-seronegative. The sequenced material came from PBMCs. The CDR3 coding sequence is TGCAACTACAGGGGAATGGGTGGCTACACCTTC. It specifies CNYRGMGGYTF.